This T cell receptor (beta chain) was sequenced for a study of cytomegalovirus exposure and HLA in healthy donors. As for this clone: The antigen is unknown.

The CDR3 extends over 15 amino acids. Trimming cost V 2 bases and J 0 bases, with 8 bases left between them. Germline V gene sequence: CDR1 SGHAT, CDR2 FQNNGV. Study-wide results and caveats: The classifier reportedly diagnosed cytomegalovirus status with high sensitivity and specificity. Fewer N-insertions (relative to the approximately 670-donor mean) were reportedly seen in an Asian-associated ancestry cluster in a later analysis. Earlier analysis looked at TCR beta V segments, and most were productive about 90% or about 30% of the time.

The study ran its PCR with 60 Vbeta and 13 Jbeta primers. TCRdb's copy holds only in-frame clones and misses some; the assay was immunoSEQ multiplex PCR. The table has fewer than 250,000 clones, 82% seen once; the top ten hold roughly 6%. Donors in the study were healthy people who gave bone marrow. Specimen: PBMCs. The TCR originated in a man aged 40-55 years in good health and CMV-seropositive. The J gene is TRBJ1-3, the V gene TRBV11-2, with no clear D. As DNA, the CDR3 is TGTGCCAGCAGCTTACACTTGAGCTCTGGAAACACCATATATTTT. It specifies CASSLHLSSGNTIYF.